This T cell receptor beta chain stems from a study of blood T cell repertoires in COVID-19. Across the study: Some COVID-19 samples were acute and others convalescent; all came from the United States, Italy and Spain. Nucleic acid was either cDNA or gDNA, and it came from T cells, B-cell-depleted T cells, or PBMCs.

Study processing details: Reference gene primer amplification yielded estimated nucleated cell counts. Assay used: immunoSEQ multiplex PCR; TCRdb lists only in-frame clones, some missing. From that table come the V and J calls and clone size; the DNA was used to work out D and trimming. Of about 280,000 clones listed, 80% to 90% are singletons. With 1 base removed from V and 11 bases from J, the gap between germline ends came to 15 bases. Germline V gene data show CDR1 as SGHTA and CDR2 as FQGNSA. CDR3 length: 14 amino acids. Sequencing was carried out using peripheral blood. This sequence was found in a woman aged 70-85 years with acute or convalescent COVID-19. The V call is TRBV7-2, the J call TRBJ1-5, with D possibly matching TRBD1 (5 bases). CDR3 residues: CASSLEVDGGSQHF. DNA for the CDR3: TGTGCCAGCAGCTTAGAAGTCGACGGGGGGTCCCAGCATTTT.